Shown below are 22 T cell receptor beta chains from a single sample sequenced in a study of T cells expressing NK-cell markers. TCRdb derives one entry per CDR3 protein from the 5' RACE reads, leaving out DNA. The sample totals 150,000 to 200,000 distinct CDR3 sequences. What was sequenced was blood T cells: a sorted CD56 or NKG2C T cell subset, CD4+ or CD8+ T cells, or bulk PBMC T cells (not recorded which). These receptor sequences come from a woman between 18 and 69 years old in good health.

The gene calls are TRBV9 and TRBJ2-7; TCRdb calls TRBD2, which cannot be checked without DNA. The CDR3 spans 17 residues. Germline CDR1 SGDLS, CDR2 YYNGEE. This chain's CDR3 is CASSVGTSGNIVYEQYF.

The rearrangement joins TRBV4-1 to TRBJ2-5; the D call of TRBD1 rests on TCRdb alone, since no DNA is present to check it. Germline V gives CDR1 MGHRA, CDR2 YSYEKL. The CDR3 is 16 residues long. CDR3: CASSPIPTGLGETQYF.

V and J are TRBV5-1 and TRBJ2-5; TCRdb reports TRBD1, a call that lacks DNA to check it against. Looked up from germline, CDR1 is SGHRS and CDR2 is YFSETQ. The CDR3 is 14 residues long. The CDR3: CASSLAGHGETQYF.

The chain recombines TRBV11-3 with TRBJ2-1; TCRdb designates TRBD2, a call that cannot be tested without DNA. The CDR3 has 15 residues. The germline gives CDR1 SGHNT, CDR2 YENEEA. The CDR3 sequence is CASSRGAGGPNEQFF.

The chain joins TRBV12-3 or TRBV12-4 to TRBJ1-5; there is no DNA to check the TCRdb D call of TRBD1. This CDR3 is built from 17 residues. The CDR3 sequence is CASSFRAGKQSGQPQHF.

This rearrangement joins TRBV11-2 to TRBJ2-4; there is no DNA to check the TCRdb D call of TRBD1. This CDR3 is built from 11 residues. The germline V gene encodes CDR1 SGHAT and CDR2 FQNNGV. The CDR3 sequence is CASSWGPVGYF.

The chain carries TRBV5-1 and TRBJ2-1; TCRdb lists TRBD2, though no DNA is available to test this call. The CDR3 sequence is 17 residues long. CDR1 and CDR2 from the germline V gene are SGHRS and YFSETQ. The CDR3 loop reads CASSSFPRGSSYNEQFF.

The chain recombines TRBV12-3 or TRBV12-4 with TRBJ2-5; TCRdb's assignment of TRBD2 cannot be checked, as there is no DNA. This CDR3 is 14 amino acids long. CDR3 loop: CASKRAGVKETQYF.

V gene TRBV6-6 combines with J gene TRBJ2-1; TCRdb reports TRBD1, a call that lacks DNA to check it against. The CDR3 runs 13 residues. The germline V gene encodes CDR1 MNHNY and CDR2 SVGAGI (reference sequence). The CDR3 here is CASSDSGGREQFF.

This chain connects TRBV5-1 to TRBJ2-3; TCRdb selects TRBD1, and the lack of DNA leaves this call unchecked. Per the germline V gene, CDR1 is SGHRS and CDR2 is YFSETQ. CDR3 length: 16 residues. CDR3 protein: CASSMGRTLDTDTQYF.

The CDR3 here is CASSLTGTRYNEQFF. This chain connects TRBV9 to TRBJ2-1; TCRdb lists TRBD2, though no DNA is available to test this call. Germline CDR1 SGDLS, CDR2 YYNGEE. CDR3 length: 15 amino acids.

This chain connects TRBV20-1 to TRBJ1-2; as DNA is missing, the TRBD1 call by TCRdb cannot be tested. The CDR3 is 12 residues long. CDR1 and CDR2 (germline): DFQATT, SNEGSKA (reference sequence). CDR3 protein: CSAQQSPGGYTF.

The chain employs TRBV15 and TRBJ2-1; TCRdb's D gene call, TRBD1, goes unchecked for lack of DNA. The CDR3 runs 16 residues. Germline values: CDR1 LNHNV, CDR2 YYDKDF (reference sequence). The CDR3 is CATSRGGRNSYNEQFF. The variable domain in full, with the rest retrieved from reference TRBV15 and TRBJ2-1, is DAMVIQNPRYQVTQFGKPVTLSCSQTLNHNVMYWYQQKSSQAPKLLFHYYDKDFNNEADTPDNFQSRRPNTSFCFLDIRSPGLGDTAMYLCATSRGGRNSYNEQFFGPGTRLTVL.

The gene calls are TRBV10-3 and TRBJ2-7; the TCRdb call, TRBD1, lacks DNA for checking. Germline CDR1 and CDR2: ENHRY and SYGVKD. The CDR3 runs 14 residues. The CDR3 spells CAISERQAAYEQYF.

The chain employs TRBV27 and TRBJ2-1; TCRdb reports TRBD1, a call that lacks DNA to check it against. The germline CDR1 and CDR2 sequences are MNHEY and SMNVEV (reference sequence). This CDR3 has 16 residues. CDR3 protein: CASSRRTGSSYNEQFF.

The V and J genes are TRBV9 and TRBJ2-4; TCRdb's D call of TRBD1 is untestable without DNA. Germline V gene data show CDR1 as SGDLS and CDR2 as YYNGEE. The CDR3 totals 14 residues. The CDR3 loop is CASSVPGSKNIQYF.

The chain joins TRBV12-3 or TRBV12-4 to TRBJ2-3; TCRdb reports TRBD2, a call that lacks DNA to check it against. The CDR3 contains 12 residues. The CDR3 here is CASWTSRDTQYF.

The chain has TRBV12-3 or TRBV12-4 and TRBJ2-7; TCRdb proposes TRBD1, but this gene call is untestable without DNA. The CDR3 length is 14 residues. CDR3 protein: CASSLTRSRGEQYF.

The J gene is TRBJ2-3, the V gene TRBV7-3; TCRdb's D call of TRBD2 is untestable without DNA. Germline CDR1 reads SGHTA; CDR2 reads FQGTGA. The CDR3 runs 15 residues. The CDR3 loop reads CASSASSWEADTQYF. Looking up the rest from reference TRBV7-3 and TRBJ2-3 gives the full variable domain: GAGVSQTPSNKVTEKGKYVELRCDPISGHTALYWYRQSLGQGPEFLIYFQGTGAADDSGLPNDRFFAVRPEGSVSTLKIQRTERGDSAVYLCASSASSWEADTQYFGPGTRLTVL.

This CDR3 is CASSLNLPGASPYEQYF. This rearrangement joins TRBV5-5 to TRBJ2-7; as DNA is missing, the TRBD2 call by TCRdb cannot be tested. This CDR3 has 17 residues. Germline values: CDR1 SGHKS, CDR2 YYEKEE (reference sequence).

The chain employs TRBV5-1 and TRBJ1-2. The CDR3 extends over 15 amino acids. Germline loops: CDR1 SGHRS, CDR2 YFSETQ. This CDR3 is CASKSAYYPFYGYTF.

This chain's CDR3 is CASSLDGTGGIAEAFF. J is TRBJ1-1 and V is TRBV5-1; TCRdb's D call of TRBD1 is untestable without DNA. CDR1 and CDR2 (germline): SGHRS, YFSETQ. CDR3 length equals 16 residues.